The 26 T cell receptor beta chains below all came from one sample that was sequenced in a study of PD-L1 blockade in urothelial cancer. Sequencing was performed with immunoSEQ multiplex PCR; in TCRdb, only in-frame clones are kept and a portion is missing. The sample has around 62,000 clones; around nine tenths are singletons. Time point indicated: peripheral blood 6 weeks after treatment start. The input for sequencing was PBMCs, taken around atezolizumab (anti-PD-L1) treatment. These receptors were taken from a man aged 60 to 69 with urothelial cancer.

The J gene is TRBJ1-4, the V gene TRBV30, with D uncertain. Germline V CDR1 and CDR2: GTSNPN, SVGIG (reference sequence). The V and J ends lost 0 bases and 9 bases respectively, with 14 bases between them. This CDR3 has 14 residues. CDR3 bases: TGTGCCTGGAGTGTAGGCGGTCTCACAAAAAAACTGTTTTTT. Amino acid sequence: CAWSVGGLTKKLFF. Variable domain in full (rest from reference TRBV30 and TRBJ1-4): SQTIHQWPATLVQPVGSPLSLECTVEGTSNPNLYWYRQAAGRGLQLLFYSVGIGQISSEVPQNLSASRPQDRQFILSSKKLLLSDSGFYLCAWSVGGLTKKLFFGSGTQLSVL.

The chain recombines TRBV6-5 with TRBJ2-5, with 8 nucleotides matching TRBD1. CDR1 and CDR2 (germline): MNHEY, SVGAGI. Losses at the gene ends were 6 bases for V and 7 bases for J; bases not matched to a gene: 7. The CDR3 consists of 13 residues. DNA for the CDR3: TGTGCCAGCAGATCCCAGGGGGCGGGGACCCAGTACTTC. Protein product: CASRSQGAGTQYF.

The J gene is TRBJ2-5, the V gene TRBV2, with D perhaps matching TRBD1 (6 bases). Germline CDR1 is SNHLY and CDR2 is FYNNEI. CDR3 length equals 15 residues. V was trimmed by 10 bases and J by 5 bases, leaving 23 bases between them. This chain's CDR3 is CATLPPTGSRETQYF. For the CDR3, the DNA is TGTGCCACCCTTCCCCCTACAGGGTCAAGGGAGACCCAGTACTTC.

The count of this clone is one. The CDR3 DNA reads TGTGCCAGCAGTACAGGGCTCGCGATAGAGCAGTTCTTC. This sequence encodes CASSTGLAIEQFF. V usage is TRBV27 and J usage is TRBJ2-1, with a weak D call TRBD1 (6 bases). V gave up 5 bases and J gave up 10 bases, with 15 bases separating them. Germline V lookup: CDR1 MNHEY, CDR2 SMNVEV (reference sequence). This CDR3 contains 13 residues.

The J gene is TRBJ1-5, the V gene TRBV6-1; TRBD1 matches 8 bases. Germline V gene data show CDR1 as MNHNS and CDR2 as SASEGT. CDR3 size: 15 residues. With 5 bases clipped from V and 5 bases from J, the junction kept 8 bases outside the gene matches. The chain's CDR3 is CASSLTGTGYQPQHF. Here the CDR3 DNA reads TGTGCCAGCAGTCTAACCGGGACAGGTTATCAGCCCCAGCATTTT.

The V and J genes are TRBV7-9 and TRBJ2-6, with D maybe TRBD1 (5 bases). The CDR3 length is 18 residues. Trimming took 5 bases from V and 0 from J, leaving 17 bases between them. Germline V gene lookup returns CDR1 SEHNR and CDR2 FQNEAQ (reference sequence). CDR3 coding DNA: TGTGCCAGCAGCATCACAGGAAGATCCACCTCTGGGGCCAACGTCCTGACTTTC. Translated: CASSITGRSTSGANVLTF. Complete variable domain (other parts from reference TRBV7-9 and TRBJ2-6): DTGVSQNPRHKITKRGQNVTFRCDPISEHNRLYWYRQTLGQGPEFLTYFQNEAQLEKSRLLSDRFSAERPKGSFSTLEIQRTEQGDSAMYLCASSITGRSTSGANVLTFGAGSRLTVL.

CDR3 coding DNA: TGTGCCAGCAGCCGGGGAGGGAGGATCGCAGATACGCAGTATTTT. Translated: CASSRGGRIADTQYF. The chain is built from TRBV7-6 and TRBJ2-3; TRBD2 agrees at 7 bases. Germline V gene data show CDR1 as SGHVS and CDR2 as FNYEAQ. There are 15 residues in the CDR3. V lost 5 bases, J lost 4 bases, and 9 bases stayed unmatched.

This clone showed up just a few times. The V call is TRBV28, the J call TRBJ1-5, with 8 bases identical to TRBD1. CDR3 length equals 15 residues. The germline V gene encodes CDR1 MDHEN and CDR2 SYDVKM. V lost 5 bases and J lost 2; bases outside the gene matches: 5. Here the CDR3 reads CASSQGQGGNQPQHF. Written as DNA, the CDR3 is TGTGCCAGCAGTCAAGGACAGGGCGGCAATCAGCCCCAGCATTTT.

The chain links TRBV19 to TRBJ2-7; 7 bases line up with TRBD1. The CDR3 is 13 residues long. CDR1 and CDR2 from the germline V gene are LNHDA and SQIVND (reference sequence). V trimming: 5 bases; J trimming: 1 base; junction bases outside the gene matches: 2. The CDR3 DNA sequence: TGTGCCAGTAGTGTGGGACAGTCCTACGAGCAGTACTTC. Residues: CASSVGQSYEQYF.

The table lists this clone with a count of one. This chain joins TRBV4-2 and TRBJ2-7; 9 nucleotides match TRBD2. The V and J ends lost 4 bases and 6 bases, in that order; junction bases with no gene match: 16. Germline V gene sequence: CDR1 LGHNA, CDR2 YNFKEQ. This CDR3 has 17 amino acids. The CDR3 bases are TGTGCCAGCAGCCCGAACGTTTTGGCTAGCGGGAACTCCGAGCAGTACTTC. Translation gives CASSPNVLASGNSEQYF.

The chain uses TRBV5-4 and TRBJ1-2; TRBD1 aligns across 7 bases. The CDR3 has 13 amino acids. V shed 5 bases and J 6 bases; nucleotides not matched to a gene: 7. Germline lookup yields CDR1 SGHNT and CDR2 YYREEE (reference sequence). The CDR3 bases are TGTGCCAGCAGTCCGGACAGGACACATGGCTACACCTTC. Protein product: CASSPDRTHGYTF.

The genes are TRBV7-2 and TRBJ2-1; 14 bases map to TRBD2. Germline CDR1 is SGHTA and CDR2 is FQGNSA. Losses at the gene ends were 3 bases for V and 5 bases for J; bases not matched to a gene: 3. CDR3 length equals 16 residues. The chain's CDR3 is CASSFRLAGGHNEQFF. In DNA form, the CDR3 reads TGTGCCAGCAGCTTCCGACTAGCGGGAGGGCACAATGAGCAGTTCTTC.

The gene calls are TRBV7-2 and TRBJ2-7; TRBD2 might be the D (5 bases). This CDR3 has 13 amino acids. The ends were cut back, 3 bases at V and 6 bases at J, with 12 bases in the middle. Germline CDR1 reads SGHTA; CDR2 reads FQGNSA. Here the CDR3 DNA reads TGTGCCAGCAGCTTGAATTCCGAGGGCGAGCAGTACTTC. Its protein product is CASSLNSEGEQYF.

The CDR3 coding sequence is TGTGCCAGCAGTTCTGCCTACGAGCAGTACTTC. Protein product: CASSSAYEQYF. The genes are TRBV28 and TRBJ2-7, with D hard to call. Trimming left V 4 bases short and J 2 bases short, with 3 bases between. The CDR3 has 11 amino acids. Germline V lookup: CDR1 MDHEN, CDR2 SYDVKM.

V usage is TRBV27 and J usage is TRBJ1-5; 9 nucleotides agree with TRBD1. V lost 5 bases and J lost 6; bases outside the gene matches: 5. The CDR3 length is 14 residues. Germline loops: CDR1 MNHEY, CDR2 SMNVEV (reference sequence). CDR3 sequence: CASSPGQGFQPQHF. CDR3 in DNA: TGTGCCAGCAGTCCGGGACAGGGTTTTCAGCCCCAGCATTTT.

This sequence joins TRBV7-2 and TRBJ2-7; D is uncertain. The CDR3 length is 12 residues. V lost 5 bases and J 2 bases, leaving 7 bases between the germline ends. Germline-derived CDR1 and CDR2 are SGHTA and FQGNSA. The DNA of the CDR3 is TGTGCCAGCAGCGTCGACACCTACGAGCAGTACTTC. Protein: CASSVDTYEQYF.

The count of this clone is one. The V call is TRBV11-3, the J call TRBJ2-5; D uncertain. Trimming removed 2 bases at V and 5 bases at J, with 9 bases between. Per the germline V gene, CDR1 is SGHNT and CDR2 is YENEEA. This CDR3 is built from 13 residues. The DNA for the CDR3 is TGTGCCAGCAGCTTACAGAGGTCGGAGACCCAGTACTTC. Translated, it gives CASSLQRSETQYF. Complete variable domain (other parts from reference TRBV11-3 and TRBJ2-5): EAGVVQSPRYKIIEKKQPVAFWCNPISGHNTLYWYLQNLGQGPELLIRYENEEAVDDSQLPKDRFSAERLKGVDSTLKIQPAELGDSAVYLCASSLQRSETQYFGPGTRLLVL.

The chain couples TRBV19 to TRBJ1-2; D is uncertain. This CDR3 region has 13 residues. The V end lost 6 bases, the J end lost 4 bases, and 12 bases lay between the germline ends. CDR1 LNHDA and CDR2 SQIVND come from the germline V gene (reference sequence). For the CDR3, the DNA is TGTGCCAGTAGCTTCGGGGTCGGCTATGGCTACACCTTC. Its protein is CASSFGVGYGYTF.

V is TRBV6-1 and J is TRBJ2-7, with a tentative D call TRBD1 (6 bases). V lost 6 bases and J lost 3, with 12 bases in between. The CDR3 runs to 13 residues. Germline CDR1 MNHNS, CDR2 SASEGT. The CDR3 loop reads CASRRPGDYEQYF. The DNA of the CDR3 is TGTGCCAGCAGGAGGCCAGGGGACTACGAGCAGTACTTC.

This chain connects TRBV7-9 to TRBJ2-7; unclear D gene. The CDR3 has 16 amino acids. With 4 bases removed from V and 1 base from J, the gap between germline ends came to 17 bases. Germline V CDR1 and CDR2: SEHNR, FQNEAQ (reference sequence). The DNA for the CDR3 is TGTGCCAGCAGCTCCGTTGGGCACCGACCGTCCTACGAGCAGTACTTC. It is translated as CASSSVGHRPSYEQYF.

The gene calls are TRBV9 and TRBJ2-2, with D possibly matching TRBD2 (6 bases). Deletions cut 4 bases from V and 6 bases from J, with 10 bases between. The CDR3 extends over 13 amino acids. Germline V CDR1 and CDR2: SGDLS, YYNGEE. As DNA, the CDR3 is TGTGCCAGCAGCACGGGGGTTCCCGGGGAGCTGTTTTTT. Its protein is CASSTGVPGELFF. Variable domain in full (rest from reference TRBV9 and TRBJ2-2): DSGVTQTPKHLITATGQRVTLRCSPRSGDLSVYWYQQSLDQGLQFLIQYYNGEERAKGNILERFSAQQFPDLHSELNLSSLELGDSALYFCASSTGVPGELFFGEGSRLTVL.

This clone was seen once. J is TRBJ2-5 and V is TRBV4-1, with TRBD2 identical over 13 bases. Germline V lookup: CDR1 MGHRA, CDR2 YSYEKL. V trimming: 4 bases; J trimming: 4 bases; junction bases outside the gene matches: 6. The CDR3 sequence is 16 residues long. The CDR3 DNA reads TGCGCCAGCAGCCTACTAGGACTAGCGGGAGCAGAGACCCAGTACTTC. This sequence encodes CASSLLGLAGAETQYF.

The rearrangement joins TRBV5-6 to TRBJ2-5, with 11 bases that match TRBD2. Trimming cost V 4 bases and J 5 bases; bases outside gene matches: 10. Germline CDR1 and CDR2: SGHDT and YYEEEE. The CDR3 loop spans 16 amino acids. The CDR3 protein is CASSLRSSGGQETQYF. In DNA form, the CDR3 reads TGTGCCAGCAGCCTTCGGTCTAGCGGGGGGCAGGAGACCCAGTACTTC.

The V and J genes are TRBV7-2 and TRBJ1-1; the D is unclear. The V gene lost 2 bases and the J gene lost 1 base, with 8 bases spanning the gap. This CDR3 has 14 amino acids. Germline V gene sequence: CDR1 SGHTA, CDR2 FQGNSA. The CDR3 loop is CASSLSSGNTEAFF. The CDR3 DNA follows: TGTGCCAGCAGCTTATCGTCGGGGAACACTGAAGCTTTCTTT.

The gene calls are TRBV28 and TRBJ2-1; 13 positions agree with TRBD2. CDR1 and CDR2 from the germline V gene are MDHEN and SYDVKM. The length of the CDR3 is 15 residues. Trimming removed 5 bases from V and 7 bases from J; junction bases left unmatched: 5. CDR3 sequence reads: CASSRTSGSRNEQFF. Here the CDR3 DNA reads TGTGCCAGCAGTCGGACTAGCGGGAGTCGTAATGAGCAGTTCTTC.

The chain is built from TRBV9 and TRBJ2-1, with D perhaps matching TRBD2 (6 bases). There are 12 residues in the CDR3. Germline V CDR1 and CDR2: SGDLS, YYNGEE. With 4 bases removed from V and 5 bases from J, the gap between germline ends came to 7 bases. Here the CDR3 reads CASSPSDNEQFF. The DNA for the CDR3 is TGTGCCAGCAGCCCTAGCGACAATGAGCAGTTCTTC.